A selection of T cell receptor beta chains follows, all from one sample in a study of graft-versus-host responses after intestinal transplantation. No antigen is known for these receptors. Sequencing was performed with immunoSEQ multiplex PCR; in TCRdb, only in-frame clones are kept and a portion is missing. The sample records around 100,000 clones, 90% to 95% being singletons. The specimen comprised unstimulated CD8+ T cells sorted from spleen or lymph node cells, sampled before intestinal transplant. Source of these receptors: a human donor who received an intestinal transplant. Each CDR3 is given with its conserved first and last residue. Fields, in order: V gene, D gene, J gene, clone size, CDR3 DNA, CDR3 protein. The D gene is left open where the match is weak. Clone size appears in some rows only: once, few, many, or a class for an expanded clone.

TRBV15	-	TRBJ1-2	-	TGTGCCACCAGCAGAGATCGCGGCAGCTATGGCTACACCTTC	CATSRDRGSYGYTF
TRBV25-1	-	TRBJ2-7	-	TGTGCCAGCAGTGAAGTGTACGAGCAGTACTTC	CASSEVYEQYF
TRBV6-1	-	TRBJ1-1	-	TGTGCCAGCAGTGAACAGGTAAACACTGAAGCTTTCTTT	CASSEQVNTEAFF
TRBV11-2	-	TRBJ2-7	-	TGTGCCAGCAGCTCCCACGGCGGGACGTACGAGCAGTACTTC	CASSSHGGTYEQYF
TRBV27	TRBD1	TRBJ2-5	-	TGTGCCAGCAGTAAACAGGGGTCTCAAGAGACCCAGTACTTC	CASSKQGSQETQYF
TRBV6-6	-	TRBJ2-1	-	TGTGCCAGCAGTTACACGCAAGGAGACAATGAGCAGTTCTTC	CASSYTQGDNEQFF
TRBV19	TRBD1	TRBJ1-3	-	TGTGCCAGTAGCCCCTGGGGAGGGGGCGTGGGAAACACCATATATTTT	CASSPWGGGVGNTIYF
TRBV7-8	-	TRBJ1-1	-	TGTGCCAGCAGCTTAGCGCTAATAGATGAAGCTTTCTTT	CASSLALIDEAFF
TRBV5-6	TRBD1	TRBJ1-3	once	TGTGCCAGCAGCTTCGGACAGGGAGACACCATATATTTT	CASSFGQGDTIYF
TRBV6-5	-	TRBJ2-7	-	TGTGCCAGCAGCCGCGAGGGGGGGACCAATCTCGAGCAGTACTTC	CASSREGGTNLEQYF
TRBV6-5	-	TRBJ2-7	-	TGTGCCAGCAGTTCCCAGGGACTTACCGGCGAGCAGTACTTC	CASSSQGLTGEQYF
TRBV4-1	-	TRBJ2-7	-	TGCGCCAGCAGCCCCCGGGACACCTCCTACGAGCAGTACTTC	CASSPRDTSYEQYF
TRBV6-1	-	TRBJ2-1	once	TGTGCCAGCAGTGACCCCGCCCAAGAGCAGTTCTTC	CASSDPAQEQFF
TRBV27	-	TRBJ1-6	-	TGTGCCAGCAGTCCCGACACCTACGTGAATTCACCCCTCCACTTT	CASSPDTYVNSPLHF
TRBV2	-	TRBJ1-1	-	TGTGCCAGCAGCAGCAAAGCGAACACTGAAGCTTTCTTT	CASSSKANTEAFF
TRBV2	-	TRBJ2-7	-	TGTGCCAGCAGAAAGACTAGCTACGAGCAGTACTTC	CASRKTSYEQYF
TRBV27	TRBD2	TRBJ2-7	-	TGTGCCAGCAGGACTAGCGGAACCTACGAGCAGTACTTC	CASRTSGTYEQYF
TRBV7-6	-	TRBJ2-2	-	TGTGCCAGCAGCCAATCAACCCGGACAGCTCACGGGGAGCTGTTTTTT	CASSQSTRTAHGELFF
TRBV4-1	TRBD1	TRBJ2-2	-	TGCGCCAGCAGCCAAGAATCCTTAGGACAGGGGGCGAACACCGGGGAGCTGTTTTTT	CASSQESLGQGANTGELFF
TRBV4-1	-	TRBJ1-1	-	TGCGCCAGCAGCCGGGGGACTGAAGCTTTCTTT	CASSRGTEAFF
TRBV6-6	-	TRBJ1-6	-	TGTGCCAGCAGTTACTCGAACCGCAGGTCACCCCTCCACTTT	CASSYSNRRSPLHF
TRBV5-4	-	TRBJ1-2	-	TGTGCCAGCAGCTTGATGGGGGGTAGGCTAGTAGGCTACACCTTC	CASSLMGGRLVGYTF
TRBV4-1	-	TRBJ1-2	-	TGCGCCAGCAGCCAAGACCTGGGGTCCTATGGCTACACCTTC	CASSQDLGSYGYTF
TRBV2	-	TRBJ2-6	-	TGTGCCAGCATAAGGTATAACTCTGGGGCCAACGTCCTGACTTTC	CASIRYNSGANVLTF
TRBV4-1	-	TRBJ1-5	-	TGCGCCAGCAGCCAAGAAATCCAAGCATTTGGCGGATATAGCAATCAGCCCCAGCATTTT	CASSQEIQAFGGYSNQPQHF
TRBV15	-	TRBJ2-6	-	TGTGCCACCAGCAGAGATGGTCGACCAGGGGGGCATGGGGCCAACGTCCTGACTTTC	CATSRDGRPGGHGANVLTF
TRBV7-8	-	TRBJ1-2	-	TGTGCCAGCAGCTTGGCCAGGGATCCTAACTATGGCTACACCTTC	CASSLARDPNYGYTF
TRBV6-1	-	TRBJ2-2	once	TGTGCCAGCAGTGGGACTTGGAACACCGGGGAGCTGTTTTTT	CASSGTWNTGELFF
TRBV7-8	-	TRBJ1-2	-	TGTGCCAGCACGGGGTATACTAATGAAAATGGCTACACCTTC	CASTGYTNENGYTF
TRBV15	-	TRBJ1-2	-	TGTGCCACCAGCAGAGAGGACGGGGCTAACTATGGCTACACCTTC	CATSREDGANYGYTF
TRBV27	TRBD1	TRBJ2-7	-	TGTGCCAGCAGTTTAGGGACAGGGGGCTTGGAGCAGTACTTC	CASSLGTGGLEQYF
TRBV5-4	-	TRBJ2-1	once	TGTGCCAGCAGCTTGGTTGGGGGGAACAATGAGCAGTTCTTC	CASSLVGGNNEQFF
TRBV10-2	-	TRBJ2-7	-	TGCGCCAGCAGTGATCGACCAGGGGGGGACTTTGTCGAGCAGTACTTC	CASSDRPGGDFVEQYF
TRBV10-2	-	TRBJ2-6	-	TGCGCCAGCAGACTGGGGGGGGCTAGTGGGGCCAACGTCCTGACTTTC	CASRLGGASGANVLTF
TRBV5-4	-	TRBJ1-1	once	TGTGCCAGCAGCCCGGAGGACGGAAACACTGAAGCTTTCTTT	CASSPEDGNTEAFF
TRBV27	TRBD1	TRBJ2-1	-	TGTGCCAGCAGTATGGCGACAGGGGCCTACAATGAGCAGTTCTTC	CASSMATGAYNEQFF
TRBV6-5	-	TRBJ1-4	-	TGTGCCAGCAGTTACTCGGAATCAACTAATGAAAAACTGTTTTTT	CASSYSESTNEKLFF
TRBV13	-	TRBJ2-2	-	TGTGCCAGCACCCCCGGACATAACACCGGGGAGCTGTTTTTT	CASTPGHNTGELFF
TRBV5-1	TRBD2	TRBJ2-1	-	TGCGCCAGCAGCTTACTAGCGGGGGGCCCCAATGAGCAGTTCTTC	CASSLLAGGPNEQFF
TRBV11-2	-	TRBJ2-3	-	TGTGCCAGCAGCTTAGTCACACGCACAGATACGCAGTATTTT	CASSLVTRTDTQYF
TRBV5-1	TRBD1	TRBJ1-5	-	TGCGCCAGCAGCTTGGCCGGGGGGACAGGAGGAGGCAATCAGCCCCAGCATTTT	CASSLAGGTGGGNQPQHF
TRBV2	TRBD1	TRBJ1-3	-	TGTGCCAGCAGTGAAACCACAGGGGTTGGAAACACCATATATTTT	CASSETTGVGNTIYF
TRBV12-5	-	TRBJ1-2	-	TGTGCTAGTGGTTTGCTAGTACGGGCCGGGTCTGGTGGCTACACCTTC	CASGLLVRAGSGGYTF
TRBV7-8	TRBD2	TRBJ2-1	-	TGTGCCAGCAGCTCCGGACTAGCGGGGTACAATGAGCAGTTCTTC	CASSSGLAGYNEQFF
TRBV27	-	TRBJ1-6	-	TGTGCCAGCACAACCGGGACGTTGGGAAATTCACCCCTCCACTTT	CASTTGTLGNSPLHF
TRBV14	-	TRBJ2-3	-	TGTGCCAGCAGCCAAGACGGATTAGCGTGGGATACGCAGTATTTT	CASSQDGLAWDTQYF
TRBV5-1	-	TRBJ2-4	once	TGCGCCAGCAGCTTGACTGGGCAGGCTGGGGCCAAAAACATTCAGTACTTC	CASSLTGQAGAKNIQYF
TRBV7-9	-	TRBJ2-2	-	TGTGCCAGCAGCCCGACGGGTGGGGCGGGCAGAACCGGGGAGCTGTTTTTT	CASSPTGGAGRTGELFF
TRBV30	-	TRBJ1-4	-	TGTGCCTGGAGCGCCAACTCAGGGGAACTGTTTTTT	CAWSANSGELFF
TRBV4-1	-	TRBJ1-1	once	TGCGCCAGCAGCCAAGGGCCGGGGTTTAGGGGTCAATTGGGTACTGAAGCTTTCTTT	CASSQGPGFRGQLGTEAFF